Included here is one TCR beta chain sequence, with context. The data are from a study of control samples from healthy donors and cancer patients. Trimming took off 6 bases at V and 11 bases at J, with 13 bases between the two ends. Germline loops: CDR1 SGHTA, CDR2 FQGTGA. This CDR3 region has 11 residues. Some clones are missing from TCRdb's copy, which holds only in-frame ones; the method was immunoSEQ multiplex PCR. This table holds 55,000 to 85,000 clones, about nine tenths found once. The rearrangement uses TRBV7-3 and TRBJ1-1, with TRBD1 as a possible D gene (6 bases). The receptor comes from a man between 60 and 75 years old with lung cancer. Source material: PBMCs. In DNA form, the CDR3 reads TGTGCCAGCAGGGACAGTGACCGGGCTTTCTTT. This translates into CASRDSDRAFF.